Listed here are 8 T cell receptor beta chains from one sample, sequenced in a study of control samples from healthy donors and cancer patients. Profiled with immunoSEQ multiplex PCR; TCRdb holds only in-frame clones, not every one. The sample has over 150,000 clones, roughly 94% seen once. The source material was blood. The receptors were gathered from a man aged 40-55 years in good health.

The V and J genes are TRBV4-3 and TRBJ1-6, with no clear D. Germline V CDR1 and CDR2: LGHNA, YSLEER. This CDR3 is built from 16 residues. The V end lost 0 bases, the J end lost 8 bases, and 14 bases lay between the germline ends. CDR3 sequence reads: CASSQELRGRDSPLHF. The CDR3 DNA reads as TGCGCCAGCAGCCAAGAGTTGAGAGGCCGGGATTCACCCCTCCACTTT.

The rearrangement links TRBV5-1 to TRBJ1-1; no definite D call. Trimming took off 2 bases at V and 3 bases at J, with 11 bases between the two ends. CDR3 length equals 14 residues. CDR1 and CDR2 from the germline V gene are SGHRS and YFSETQ. The CDR3 reads CASSFRREDTEAFF. In DNA form, the CDR3 reads TGCGCCAGCAGCTTTAGGAGGGAGGACACTGAAGCTTTCTTT.

The V and J genes are TRBV18 and TRBJ1-1; 7 bases align to TRBD1. Germline assignment: CDR1 KGHSH and CDR2 LQKENI. The junction had 11 bases not matched to a gene; V was cut back by 4 bases and J by 0 bases. The CDR3 extends over 17 amino acids. In DNA, the CDR3 is TGTGCCAGCTCACTCTACGACAGGGCCGGTATGAACACTGAAGCTTTCTTT. Translating it yields CASSLYDRAGMNTEAFF. Together with reference TRBV18 and TRBJ1-1, the CDR3 gives the full variable domain: NAGVMQNPRHLVRRRGQEARLRCSPMKGHSHVYWYRQLPEEGLKFMVYLQKENIIDESGMPKERFSAEFPKEGPSILRIQQVVRGDSAAYFCASSLYDRAGMNTEAFFGQGTRLTVV.

This clone was observed once. The identical CDR3 is also encoded by other nucleotide sequences in the sample. The gene calls are TRBV9 and TRBJ2-3; D not resolved. Deletions cut 0 bases from V and 1 base from J, with 3 bases between. The germline CDR1 and CDR2 sequences are SGDLS and YYNGEE. The CDR3 covers 13 residues. DNA of the CDR3: TGTGCCAGCAGCGTAGGGGGCACAGATACGCAGTATTTT. This translates into CASSVGGTDTQYF.

The chain combines TRBV30 with TRBJ1-1, with a weak D call TRBD1 (6 bases). V dropped 5 bases and J dropped 3 bases, with 10 bases sitting between them. The germline V gene encodes CDR1 GTSNPN and CDR2 SVGIG (reference sequence). The CDR3 totals 12 residues. In nucleotides, the CDR3 is TGTGCCTGGGCAAGGGGGGACACTGAAGCTTTCTTT. The encoded protein is CAWARGDTEAFF.

J is TRBJ1-2 and V is TRBV7-2, with 7 bases aligning to TRBD1. This CDR3 comprises 13 residues. Losses at the gene ends were 5 bases for V and 8 bases for J; bases not matched to a gene: 8. Germline V CDR1 and CDR2: SGHTA, FQGNSA. The CDR3 sequence: CASSDYTGVGYTF. CDR3 coding DNA: TGTGCCAGCAGCGATTATACAGGGGTCGGCTACACCTTC.

The rearrangement uses TRBV27 and TRBJ2-4; D gene unclear. The V end was cut by 6 bases, the J end by 1 base, with 10 bases between. Germline V gene data show CDR1 as MNHEY and CDR2 as SMNVEV (reference sequence). The CDR3 spans 14 residues. The CDR3 loop is CASSSSGAKNIQYF. The CDR3 nucleotides read TGTGCCAGCAGCTCCTCCGGGGCCAAAAACATTCAGTACTTC.

This sequence joins TRBV4-3 and TRBJ1-5, with a tentative D call TRBD1 (5 bases). This CDR3 comprises 14 residues. The V end was cut by 2 bases, the J end by 9 bases, with 14 bases between. The germline gives CDR1 LGHNA, CDR2 YSLEER. Written as DNA, the CDR3 is TGCGCCAGCAGCCAAAATCCCGCTGGGGGGCCCCAGCATTTT. Residues: CASSQNPAGGPQHF.